The 30 T cell receptor beta chains reported below all come from one sample, sequenced in a study of T cells in Graves' hyperthyroidism and ophthalmopathy. The source material, RNA transcripts, was used to amplify TCR beta CDR3 regions. With the HTBI primer set, the TCR CDR3 went through a first round of RT-PCR. TCRdb redid the calling of the multiplex PCR reads with MiXCR, one entry per CDR3 protein. The sample has 660,000 or so distinct CDR3 sequences; less than 25% are singletons. Sequenced: blood. The source is a man aged 25 to 45 with Graves' ophthalmopathy.

Of note for this clonotype: Since no conserved phenylalanine or tryptophan closes the CDR3, a read error is the likely cause. The chain combines TRBV2 with TRBJ1-6; D remains unclear. This CDR3 comprises 16 residues. Trimming cost V 5 bases and J 9 bases, with 20 bases left between them. CDR1 is SNHLY, CDR2 FYNNEI, per germline. The CDR3 spells CASSYSVAGLTSPLHL. For the CDR3, the DNA is TGTGCCAGCAGTTACTCGGTCGCAGGATTGACTTCACCCCTCCACCTT.

The table lists this clonotype with many counts. The chain joins TRBV28 to TRBJ2-3; TRBD2 aligns across 7 bases. This CDR3 spans 18 amino acids. V gave up 3 bases and J gave up 0 bases; unmatched junction bases: 12. Per the germline V gene, CDR1 is MDHEN and CDR2 is SYDVKM. In nucleotides, the CDR3 is TGTGCCAGCAGTTTTGCTAGCGGCCCTATTACTAGCACAGATACGCAGTATTTT. Translation gives CASSFASGPITSTDTQYF.

This clonotype has more than one count but fewer than ten. The rearrangement links TRBV20-1 to TRBJ1-2; D is unresolved. V was trimmed by 5 bases and J by 3 bases, leaving 16 bases between them. Germline assignment: CDR1 DFQATT and CDR2 SNEGSKA (reference sequence). This CDR3 has 14 residues. The CDR3 bases are TGCAGTGCTGATAGGACGGACGGCTACTATGGCTACACCTTC. Amino acid sequence: CSADRTDGYYGYTF.

This clonotype was counted ten times or more. The chain couples TRBV28 to TRBJ2-5; TRBD1 aligns across 8 bases. The germline V gene has CDR1 MDHEN and CDR2 SYDVKM. The ends lost 4 bases at V and 2 bases at J; junction bases unmatched: 3. The CDR3 runs 14 residues. CDR3 nucleotide sequence: TGTGCCAGCAGTTCCGACAGGGGACAAGAGACCCAGTACTTC. Amino acid sequence: CASSSDRGQETQYF.

This clonotype has at least ten counts. The chain uses TRBV12-3 or TRBV12-4 and TRBJ1-5; D is undetermined. The CDR3 has 12 amino acids. V lost 8 bases and J lost 12, with 17 bases in between. CDR3 residues: CASRTSGGYQHF. CDR3 coding DNA: TGTGCCAGCCGAACTAGCGGTGGATACCAGCATTTT.

CDR3 DNA sequence: TGTGCCATCGCGACTAGCGGCGGTGACGAGCAGTACTTC. Translating gives CAIATSGGDEQYF. This chain connects TRBV2 to TRBJ2-7; 9 bases match TRBD2. CDR3 length equals 13 residues. CDR1 and CDR2 from the germline V gene are SNHLY and FYNNEI. The V and J ends lost 10 bases and 5 bases, in that order; junction bases with no gene match: 9.

J is TRBJ1-3 and V is TRBV28, with 10 bases aligning to TRBD1. The length of the CDR3 is 17 residues. The germline V gene encodes CDR1 MDHEN and CDR2 SYDVKM. V lost 10 bases and J lost 2; bases outside the gene matches: 14. The CDR3 sequence: CATAGTGEFFAGNTIYF. In nucleotides, the CDR3 is TGTGCCACCGCCGGGACAGGGGAGTTCTTCGCTGGAAACACCATATATTTT.

This clonotype was counted only a few times. The CDR3 region is CSAEKGNSPLHF. As DNA, the CDR3 is TGCAGTGCCGAAAAAGGGAATTCACCCCTCCACTTT. This chain links TRBV20-1 with TRBJ1-6; D uncertain. The V and J ends lost 6 bases and 7 bases respectively, with 10 bases between them. Germline V CDR1 and CDR2: DFQATT, SNEGSKA (reference sequence). The CDR3 length is 12 residues.

This clonotype was counted ten times or more. The V call is TRBV5-1, the J call TRBJ2-7; 10 bases align to TRBD1. The J segment lost 5 bases and the V segment lost 0 bases, leaving 5 bases of the junction unmatched. In germline, CDR1 is SGHRS, CDR2 YFSETQ. The CDR3 has 15 amino acids. The DNA of the CDR3 is TGCGCCAGCAGCTTGGAGGGACAGGGGCCAAACGAGCAGTACTTC. Its protein is CASSLEGQGPNEQYF.

This clonotype showed up many times. The V and J genes are TRBV30 and TRBJ2-3; maybe TRBD2 (5 bases). Germline CDR1 reads GTSNPN; CDR2 reads SVGIG (reference sequence). Trimming shortened V by 0 bases and J by 4 bases, and 17 bases separated the two germline ends. CDR3 length: 16 residues. The chain's CDR3 is CAWSVRRAGGSDTQYF. The CDR3 DNA is TGTGCCTGGAGTGTACGCCGGGCCGGAGGTTCAGATACGCAGTATTTT.

This clonotype has only one observation. The CDR3 DNA sequence: TGTGCCAGCAGCTTGTCAAACCCAGGGAACACAGATACGCAGTATTTT. Translating gives CASSLSNPGNTDTQYF. The V and J genes are TRBV7-6 and TRBJ2-3; possibly TRBD1 for D (5 bases). Germline V CDR1 and CDR2: SGHVS, FNYEAQ. This CDR3 has 16 amino acids. V was cut by 3 bases and J by 2 bases, with 15 bases left in between.

In this sample, this clonotype turned up a few times. The chain joins TRBV7-2 to TRBJ1-5; no firm D call. From germline, CDR1 is SGHTA and CDR2 FQGNSA. Between the trimmed V and J ends, which lost 1 base and 7 bases, there was a span of 8 bases. CDR3 length: 13 residues. CDR3 DNA: TGTGCCAGCAGCTTAGATCGGCCCCAGCCCCAGCATTTT. Its translation: CASSLDRPQPQHF.

This clonotype was observed a handful of times. The CDR3 DNA follows: TGTGCCGGAAACAGAGGTAGCAATCAGCCCCAGCATTTT. Translation gives CAGNRGSNQPQHF. The chain has TRBV15 and TRBJ1-5; no clear D gene. CDR1 LNHNV and CDR2 YYDKDF come from the germline V gene (reference sequence). The CDR3 has 13 amino acids. Trimming removed 11 bases from V and 0 bases from J, with 11 bases in between.

This clonotype came up many times. This chain links TRBV12-3 or TRBV12-4 with TRBJ2-3, with D tentatively TRBD1 (6 bases). Trimming left V 6 bases short and J 4 bases short, with 14 bases between. The CDR3 contains 14 residues. CDR3 loop: CASSQGRGADTQYF. The CDR3 DNA is TGTGCCAGCAGCCAGGGGCGAGGAGCAGATACGCAGTATTTT.

This sequence joins TRBV27 and TRBJ2-7; TRBD2 is a possible D gene (5 bases). The V and J ends lost 2 bases and 3 bases respectively, with 11 bases between them. CDR3 length: 14 residues. CDR1 and CDR2 (germline): MNHEY, SMNVEV (reference sequence). The CDR3 DNA is TGTGCCAGCAGTTTAAGGACTCCAATCTACGAGCAGTACTTC. Its protein is CASSLRTPIYEQYF.

This chain connects TRBV10-3 to TRBJ2-2; 8 bases line up with TRBD1. The germline V gene has CDR1 ENHRY and CDR2 SYGVKD. The V gene end was trimmed by 8 bases and the J gene end by 2 bases; junction bases not matched to a gene: 4. The CDR3 is 14 residues long. The CDR3 DNA follows: TGTGCCATCGGAGGACAGGGCAACACCGGGGAGCTGTTTTTT. Translating gives CAIGGQGNTGELFF.

The chain is built from TRBV7-8 and TRBJ2-1; 15 bases map to TRBD2. CDR1 is SGHVS and CDR2 is FQNEAQ in the germline V gene. The CDR3 sequence is 15 residues long. V lost 5 bases to trimming and J lost 10 bases; unmatched junction nucleotides: 6. The CDR3 sequence: CASSPGLAGGVEQFF. CDR3 nucleotide sequence: TGTGCCAGCAGCCCCGGACTAGCGGGAGGGGTCGAGCAGTTCTTC.

The table lists this clonotype with a few counts. This chain connects TRBV18 to TRBJ1-5, with D possibly being TRBD1 (5 bases). The V and J ends lost 6 bases and 2 bases respectively, with 14 bases between them. The CDR3 length is 15 residues. Germline CDR1 KGHSH, CDR2 LQKENI. CDR3 protein: CASSQGVGGNQPQHF. CDR3 nucleotides: TGTGCCAGCTCCCAAGGGGTAGGCGGCAATCAGCCCCAGCATTTT.

As for this clonotype: This could be a read error, since a much larger clone is one nucleotide away. V and J are TRBV2 and TRBJ2-5, with D possibly matching TRBD1 (5 bases). Germline-derived CDR1 and CDR2 are SNHLY and FYNNEI. The CDR3 sequence is 14 residues long. The CDR3 sequence: CASSAWTHQETQCF. CDR3 nucleotides: TGTGCCAGCAGTGCCTGGACACACCAAGAGACCCAGTGCTTC. The whole variable domain, remainder taken from reference TRBV2 and TRBJ2-5, is EPEVTQTPSHQVTQMGQEVILRCVPISNHLYFYWYRQILGQKVEFLVSFYNNEISEKSEIFDDQFSVERPDGSNFTLKIRSTKLEDSAMYFCASSAWTHQETQCFGPGTRLLVL.

The rearrangement links TRBV20-1 to TRBJ2-7; weak D call: TRBD2 (5 bases). V lost 3 bases, J lost 1 base, and 10 bases lay in between. The CDR3 loop spans 13 amino acids. In germline, CDR1 is DFQATT, CDR2 SNEGSKA (reference sequence). CDR3 sequence (DNA): TGCAGTGCTAGCCCCGGGGTTTCCTACGAGCAGTACTTC. Its translation is CSASPGVSYEQYF.

This clonotype was counted a few times. The chain employs TRBV6-5 and TRBJ1-2; D may be TRBD1 (5 bases). The V gene's germline CDR1 is MNHEY and CDR2 SVGAGI. The CDR3 is made up of 17 amino acids. Deletions cut 0 bases from V and 6 bases from J, with 20 bases between. CDR3 amino acids: CASSYSVFRRGTHGYTF. CDR3 bases: TGTGCCAGCAGTTACTCAGTTTTTCGTAGGGGTACGCATGGCTACACCTTC.

This clonotype was detected many times. The V and J genes are TRBV2 and TRBJ2-7; 8 nucleotides align to TRBD1. Looked up from germline, CDR1 is SNHLY and CDR2 is FYNNEI. The CDR3 has 15 residues. J was trimmed by 2 bases and V by 6 bases; bases with no gene match: 9. CDR3 coding DNA: TGTGCCAGCAGCACCCCCGGGACAGGTCCCTACGAGCAGTACTTC. Translation gives CASSTPGTGPYEQYF.

The rearrangement uses TRBV6-1 and TRBJ1-3; D possibly corresponds to TRBD1 (6 bases). Germline V CDR1 and CDR2: MNHNS, SASEGT. The length of the CDR3 is 18 residues. The ends were cut back, 2 bases at V and 2 bases at J, with 19 bases in the middle. The CDR3 sequence is CASSELKGGAITGNTIYF. CDR3 DNA: TGTGCCAGCAGTGAACTTAAGGGGGGCGCGATTACTGGAAACACCATATATTTT.

This clonotype has at least ten counts. The chain joins TRBV3-2 to TRBJ2-3; TRBD2, the D gene given by the table, was not confirmed from the DNA. TRBV3-2 represents a pseudogene. The CDR3 consists of 15 residues. CDR3 sequence reads: CASSQPGLARSTQYF. The CDR3 DNA reads as TGTGCCAGCAGCCAACCGGGACTTGCGCGCAGTACGCAGTATTTT.

This clonotype was counted ten times or more. The V gene is TRBV3-1, the J gene TRBJ1-4; D ambiguous. Germline CDR1 LGHDT, CDR2 YNNKEL (reference sequence). V shed 7 bases and J shed 7 bases, with 16 bases lying between them. The CDR3 runs 14 residues. CDR3: CASNKQGRSEKLFF. The CDR3, as DNA: TGTGCCAGCAACAAACAAGGCAGGAGTGAAAAACTGTTTTTT.

This clonotype was seen more than once but under ten times. The CDR3 does not close with the conserved phenylalanine or tryptophan, likely indicating a read error. The chain couples TRBV30 to TRBJ2-1, with TRBD2 matching over 9 bases. The V gene's germline CDR1 is GTSNPN and CDR2 SVGIG (reference sequence). Losses at the gene ends were 3 bases for V and 2 bases for J; bases not matched to a gene: 8. This CDR3 has 16 residues. The CDR3 is CAWRLGAGGPYNEQFL. For the CDR3, the DNA is TGTGCCTGGAGGTTGGGCGCGGGAGGGCCCTACAATGAGCAGTTCCTC.

This clonotype was counted ten times or more. The rearrangement links TRBV28 to TRBJ2-7; D possibly corresponds to TRBD2 (5 bases). Germline-derived CDR1 and CDR2 are MDHEN and SYDVKM. The length of the CDR3 is 13 residues. Between the trimmed V and J ends, which lost 3 bases and 5 bases, there was a span of 11 bases. For the CDR3, the DNA is TGTGCCAGCAGTTTCCGGTTCGGGAACGAGCAGTACTTC. As protein: CASSFRFGNEQYF.

This clonotype showed up many times. The V gene is TRBV3-1, the J gene TRBJ2-1; D is perhaps TRBD2 (5 bases). V shed 4 bases and J shed 8 bases, with 15 bases lying between them. The CDR3 has 14 amino acids. The germline V gene encodes CDR1 LGHDT and CDR2 YNNKEL (reference sequence). The CDR3, as DNA: TGTGCCAGCAGCCCGGAGAATGGAGGCGATGAGCAGTTCTTC. Its translation is CASSPENGGDEQFF.

V is TRBV5-1 and J is TRBJ2-1; 9 nucleotides line up with TRBD2. The germline gives CDR1 SGHRS, CDR2 YFSETQ. V dropped 0 bases and J dropped 4; count of bases not matched to a gene: 8. The CDR3 consists of 17 residues. The CDR3 nucleotides are TGCGCCAGCAGCTTGGACGGGCTAGCGGGATCATACAATGAGCAGTTCTTC. Translation: CASSLDGLAGSYNEQFF.

This chain joins TRBV20-1 and TRBJ1-3, with D tentatively TRBD1 (5 bases). The CDR3 sequence is 14 residues long. Trimming removed 6 bases at V and 8 bases at J, with 20 bases between. The germline V gene encodes CDR1 DFQATT and CDR2 SNEGSKA (reference sequence). CDR3 protein: CSAGTGSRGDTIYF. CDR3 DNA sequence: TGCAGTGCGGGGACCGGCAGTCGGGGGGACACCATATATTTT.